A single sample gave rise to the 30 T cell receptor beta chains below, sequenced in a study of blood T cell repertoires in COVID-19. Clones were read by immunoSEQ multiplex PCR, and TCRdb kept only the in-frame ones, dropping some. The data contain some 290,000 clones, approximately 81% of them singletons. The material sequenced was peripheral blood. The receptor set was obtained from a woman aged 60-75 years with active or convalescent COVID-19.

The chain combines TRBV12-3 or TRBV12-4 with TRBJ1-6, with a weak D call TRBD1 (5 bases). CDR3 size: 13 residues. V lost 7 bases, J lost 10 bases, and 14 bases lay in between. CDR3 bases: TGTGCCAGCAAGGGTATACAGGACTCACCCCTCCACTTT. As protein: CASKGIQDSPLHF.

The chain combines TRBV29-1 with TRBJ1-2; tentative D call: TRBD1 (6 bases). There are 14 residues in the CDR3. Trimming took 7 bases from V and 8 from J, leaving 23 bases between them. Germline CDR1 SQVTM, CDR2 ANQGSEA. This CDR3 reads CSAGETGRGGGYTF. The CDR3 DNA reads TGCAGCGCCGGGGAGACGGGCCGGGGGGGCGGCTACACCTTC.

The CDR3 protein is CASSLSFDRLNTEAFF. DNA for the CDR3: TGTGCCAGCAGCCTTTCATTCGACAGACTGAACACTGAAGCTTTCTTT. The rearrangement uses TRBV6-2 or TRBV6-3 and TRBJ1-1; TRBD1 might be the D (5 bases). The germline V gene has CDR1 MNHEY and CDR2 SVGEGT. The length of the CDR3 is 16 residues. Deletions cut 6 bases from V and 0 bases from J, with 17 bases between.

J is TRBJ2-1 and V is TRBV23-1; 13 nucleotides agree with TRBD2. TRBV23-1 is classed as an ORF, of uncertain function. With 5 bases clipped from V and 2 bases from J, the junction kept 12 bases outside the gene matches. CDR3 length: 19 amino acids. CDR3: CASSFFYRGLAGPYNEQFF. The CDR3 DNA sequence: TGCGCCAGCAGTTTTTTTTACCGGGGACTAGCGGGACCCTACAATGAGCAGTTCTTC.

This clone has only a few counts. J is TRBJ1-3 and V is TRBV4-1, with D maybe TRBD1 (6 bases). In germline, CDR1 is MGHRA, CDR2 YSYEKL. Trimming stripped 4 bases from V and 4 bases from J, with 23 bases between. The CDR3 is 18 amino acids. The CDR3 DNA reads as TGCGCCAGCAGCCCCTCCCGGGTCGGGGGGCGATCAGGAAACACCATATATTTT. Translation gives CASSPSRVGGRSGNTIYF.

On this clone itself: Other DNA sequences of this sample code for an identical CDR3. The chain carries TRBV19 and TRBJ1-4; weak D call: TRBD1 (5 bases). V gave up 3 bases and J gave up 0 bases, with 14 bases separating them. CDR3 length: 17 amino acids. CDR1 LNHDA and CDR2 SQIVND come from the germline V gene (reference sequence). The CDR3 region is CASSIWGDGATNEKLFF. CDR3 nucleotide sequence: TGTGCCAGTAGTATTTGGGGGGACGGAGCAACTAATGAAAAACTGTTTTTT.

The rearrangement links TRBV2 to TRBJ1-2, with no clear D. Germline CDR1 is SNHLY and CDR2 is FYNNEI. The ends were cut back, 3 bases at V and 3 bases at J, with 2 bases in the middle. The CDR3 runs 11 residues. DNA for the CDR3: TGTGCCAGCAGTGACTACTATGGCTACACCTTC. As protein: CASSDYYGYTF.

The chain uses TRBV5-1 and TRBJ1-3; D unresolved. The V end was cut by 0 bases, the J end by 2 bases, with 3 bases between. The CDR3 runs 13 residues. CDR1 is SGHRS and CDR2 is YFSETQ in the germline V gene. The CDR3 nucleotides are TGCGCCAGCAGCTTGGCAACTGGAAACACCATATATTTT. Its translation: CASSLATGNTIYF. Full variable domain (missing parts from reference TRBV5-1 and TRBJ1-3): KAGVTQTPRYLIKTRGQQVTLSCSPISGHRSVSWYQQTPGQGLQFLFEYFSETQRNKGNFPGRFSGRQFSNSRSEMNVSTLELGDSALYLCASSLATGNTIYFGEGSWLTVV.

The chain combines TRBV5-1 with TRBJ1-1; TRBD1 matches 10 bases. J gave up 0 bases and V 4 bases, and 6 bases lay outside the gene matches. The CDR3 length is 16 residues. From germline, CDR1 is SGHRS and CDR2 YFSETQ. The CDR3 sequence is CASSETGTGVNTEAFF. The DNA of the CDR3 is TGCGCCAGCAGCGAAACCGGGACAGGGGTGAACACTGAAGCTTTCTTT.

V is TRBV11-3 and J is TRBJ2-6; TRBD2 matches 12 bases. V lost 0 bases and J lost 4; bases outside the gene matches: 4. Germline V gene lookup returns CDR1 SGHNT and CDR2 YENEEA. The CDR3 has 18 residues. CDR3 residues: CASSLETSGGGGANVLTF. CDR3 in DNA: TGTGCCAGCAGCTTAGAGACTAGCGGGGGTGGAGGGGCCAACGTCCTGACTTTC.

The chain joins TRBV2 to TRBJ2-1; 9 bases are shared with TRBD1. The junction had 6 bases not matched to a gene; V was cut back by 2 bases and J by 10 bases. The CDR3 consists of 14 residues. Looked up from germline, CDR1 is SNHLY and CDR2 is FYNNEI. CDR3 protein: CASSELTGGREQFF. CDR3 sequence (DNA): TGTGCCAGCAGTGAACTGACAGGGGGTAGGGAGCAGTTCTTC.

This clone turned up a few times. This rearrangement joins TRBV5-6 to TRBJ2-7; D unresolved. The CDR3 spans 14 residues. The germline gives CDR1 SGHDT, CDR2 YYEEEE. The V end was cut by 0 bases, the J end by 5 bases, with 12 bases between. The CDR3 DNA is TGTGCCAGCAGCTTGGTAGGCAGGTCCCACGAGCAGTACTTC. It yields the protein CASSLVGRSHEQYF.

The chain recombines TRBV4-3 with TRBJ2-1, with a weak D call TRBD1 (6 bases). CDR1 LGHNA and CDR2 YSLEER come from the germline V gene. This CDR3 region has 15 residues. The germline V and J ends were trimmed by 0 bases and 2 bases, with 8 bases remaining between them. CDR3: CASSQDRGPYNEQFF. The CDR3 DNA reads TGCGCCAGCAGCCAAGACAGGGGACCCTACAATGAGCAGTTCTTC.

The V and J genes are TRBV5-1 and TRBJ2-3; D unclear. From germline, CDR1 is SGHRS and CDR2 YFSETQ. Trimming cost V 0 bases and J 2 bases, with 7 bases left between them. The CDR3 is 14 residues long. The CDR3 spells CASSLGSNTDTQYF. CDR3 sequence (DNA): TGCGCCAGCAGCTTGGGGTCTAACACAGATACGCAGTATTTT.

The CDR3 loop reads CASGVGTGGNQPQHF. CDR3 DNA: TGTGCTAGTGGAGTCGGGACAGGTGGCAATCAGCCCCAGCATTTT. The chain uses TRBV12-5 and TRBJ1-5, with TRBD1 matching 8 bases. Germline V gene data show CDR1 as LGHNT and CDR2 as FRNRAP. This CDR3 comprises 15 residues. V gave up 6 bases and J gave up 2 bases; unmatched junction bases: 6.

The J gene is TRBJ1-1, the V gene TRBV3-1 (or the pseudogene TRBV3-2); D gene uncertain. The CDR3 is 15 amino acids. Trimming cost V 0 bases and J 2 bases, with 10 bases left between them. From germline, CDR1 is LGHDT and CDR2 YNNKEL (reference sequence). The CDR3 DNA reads TGTGCCAGCAGCCAAGATTGGGCTCAAAACACTGAAGCTTTCTTT. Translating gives CASSQDWAQNTEAFF.

The DNA of the CDR3 is TGCAGTGCTCCAGTTAACAATGAGCAGTTCTTC. Residues: CSAPVNNEQFF. This chain connects TRBV20-1 to TRBJ2-1; D remains unclear. CDR1 and CDR2 (germline): DFQATT, SNEGSKA (reference sequence). The CDR3 consists of 11 residues. The V end was cut by 5 bases, the J end by 5 bases, with 7 bases between.

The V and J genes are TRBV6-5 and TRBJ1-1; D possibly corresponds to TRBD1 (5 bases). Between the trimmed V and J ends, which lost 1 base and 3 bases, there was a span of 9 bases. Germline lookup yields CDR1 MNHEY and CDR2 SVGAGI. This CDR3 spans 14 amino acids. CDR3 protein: CASSYYVGDTEAFF. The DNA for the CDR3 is TGTGCCAGCAGTTACTATGTAGGGGACACTGAAGCTTTCTTT.

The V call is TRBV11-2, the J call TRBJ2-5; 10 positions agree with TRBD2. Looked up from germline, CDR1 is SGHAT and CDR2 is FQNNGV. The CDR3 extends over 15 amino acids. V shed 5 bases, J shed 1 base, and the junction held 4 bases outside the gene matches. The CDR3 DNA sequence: TGTGCCAGCAGCCTTAGCGGGGGGACCCAAGAGACCCAGTACTTC. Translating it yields CASSLSGGTQETQYF.

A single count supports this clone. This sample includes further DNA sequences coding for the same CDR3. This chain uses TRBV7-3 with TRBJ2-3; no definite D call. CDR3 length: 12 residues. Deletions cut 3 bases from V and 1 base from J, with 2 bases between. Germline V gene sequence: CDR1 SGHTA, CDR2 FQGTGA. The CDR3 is CASSFGTDTQYF. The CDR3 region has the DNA TGTGCCAGCAGCTTCGGCACAGATACGCAGTATTTT.

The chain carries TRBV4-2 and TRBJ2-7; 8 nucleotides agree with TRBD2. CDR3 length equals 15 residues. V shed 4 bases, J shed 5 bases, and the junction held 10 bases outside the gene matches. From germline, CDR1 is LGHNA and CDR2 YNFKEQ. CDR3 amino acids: CASSPRVAGSNEQYF. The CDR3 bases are TGTGCCAGCAGCCCTAGGGTAGCGGGGTCCAACGAGCAGTACTTC.

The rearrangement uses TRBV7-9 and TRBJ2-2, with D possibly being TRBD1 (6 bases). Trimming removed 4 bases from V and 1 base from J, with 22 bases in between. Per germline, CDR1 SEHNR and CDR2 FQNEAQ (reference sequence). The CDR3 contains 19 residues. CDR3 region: CASSSDRLRARVNTGELFF. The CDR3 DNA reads TGTGCCAGCAGCTCGGACAGACTGAGAGCCCGGGTGAACACCGGGGAGCTGTTTTTT.

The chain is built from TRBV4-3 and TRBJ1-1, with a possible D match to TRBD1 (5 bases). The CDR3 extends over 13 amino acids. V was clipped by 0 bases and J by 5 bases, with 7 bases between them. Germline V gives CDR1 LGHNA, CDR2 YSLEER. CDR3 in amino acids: CASSQDGGTEAFF. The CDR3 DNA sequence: TGCGCCAGCAGCCAAGATGGGGGGACTGAAGCTTTCTTT.

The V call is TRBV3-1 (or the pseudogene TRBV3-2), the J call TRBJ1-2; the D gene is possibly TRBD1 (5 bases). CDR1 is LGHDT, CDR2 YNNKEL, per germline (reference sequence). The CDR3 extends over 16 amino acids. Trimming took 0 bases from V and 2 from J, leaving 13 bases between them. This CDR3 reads CASSQDRGRVNYGYTF. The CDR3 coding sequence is TGTGCCAGCAGCCAAGATAGGGGCAGGGTGAACTATGGCTACACCTTC.

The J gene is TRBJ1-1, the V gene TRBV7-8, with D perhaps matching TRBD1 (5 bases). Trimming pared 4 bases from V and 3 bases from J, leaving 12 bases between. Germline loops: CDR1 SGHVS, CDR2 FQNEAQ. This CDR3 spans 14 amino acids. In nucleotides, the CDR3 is TGTGCCAGCAGCTCAATTTGGGGGGACACTGAAGCTTTCTTT. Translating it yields CASSSIWGDTEAFF. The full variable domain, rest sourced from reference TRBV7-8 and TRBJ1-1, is GAGVSQSPRYKVAKRGQDVALRCDPISGHVSLFWYQQALGQGPEFLTYFQNEAQLDKSGLPSDRFFAERPEGSVSTLKIQRTQQEDSAVYLCASSSIWGDTEAFFGQGTRLTVV.

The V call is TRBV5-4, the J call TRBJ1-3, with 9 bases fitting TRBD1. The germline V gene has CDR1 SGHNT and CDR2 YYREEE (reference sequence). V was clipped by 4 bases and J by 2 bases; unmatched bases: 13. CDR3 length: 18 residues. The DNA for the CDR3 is TGTGCCAGCAGCGAGGGCCGGGACAGGGTTCAGGCTGGAAACACCATATATTTT. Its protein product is CASSEGRDRVQAGNTIYF.

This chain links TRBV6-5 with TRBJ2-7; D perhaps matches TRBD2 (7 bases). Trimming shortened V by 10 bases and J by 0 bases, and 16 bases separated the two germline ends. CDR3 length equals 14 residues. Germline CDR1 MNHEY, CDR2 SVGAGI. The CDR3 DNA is TGTGCCACCCTTCGCGGGGGCCTCTCCTACGAGCAGTACTTC. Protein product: CATLRGGLSYEQYF.

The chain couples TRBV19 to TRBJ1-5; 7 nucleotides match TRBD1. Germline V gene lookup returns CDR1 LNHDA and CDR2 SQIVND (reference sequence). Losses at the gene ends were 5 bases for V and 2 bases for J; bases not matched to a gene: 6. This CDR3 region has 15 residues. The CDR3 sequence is CASSPQTGGNQPQHF. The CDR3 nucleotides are TGTGCCAGTAGTCCTCAAACAGGGGGCAATCAGCCCCAGCATTTT.

CDR3 sequence reads: CASSPLRVPHTDTQYF. The DNA for the CDR3 is TGTGCCAGTAGCCCACTCAGGGTTCCACACACAGATACGCAGTATTTT. The rearrangement uses TRBV19 and TRBJ2-3, with a weak D call TRBD1 (5 bases). Per germline, CDR1 LNHDA and CDR2 SQIVND (reference sequence). The V end was cut by 6 bases, the J end by 2 bases, with 18 bases between. CDR3 size: 16 residues.

In DNA, the CDR3 is TGTGCCAGCAGTCCCGCCGCCGGCTACGAGCAGTACTTC. It yields the protein CASSPAAGYEQYF. The J gene is TRBJ2-7, the V gene TRBV25-1; D is undetermined. The germline V gene encodes CDR1 MGHDK and CDR2 SYGVNS. This CDR3 spans 13 amino acids. Trimming pared 5 bases from V and 3 bases from J, leaving 11 bases between.